The entry below gives a single T cell receptor beta chain sequence along with its context. What it binds is unknown. Per germline, CDR1 SNHLY and CDR2 FYNNEI. Between the trimmed V and J ends, which lost 4 bases and 4 bases, there was a span of 8 bases. This CDR3 is built from 13 residues. The PCR employed 60 Vbeta primers together with 13 Jbeta primers. Repertoires were generated with immunoSEQ multiplex PCR, while TCRdb's copy carries only in-frame clones and drops some. The table has 150,000 or so clones, roughly four fifths seen once. This sample is drawn from a study of cytomegalovirus exposure and HLA in healthy donors. General study points: The listing of 150 to 200 TCR beta chains classed them as cytomegalovirus-associated. Published work reported that the classifier diagnosed cytomegalovirus status with high specificity and sensitivity. Another analysis was done later, and it associated roughly 15,000 TCR beta sequences with HLA alleles at 0.05 false discovery rate. Association of a missense DCLRE1C variant with TCR beta V- and J-gene trimming was reported in a later analysis.

This chain uses TRBV2 with TRBJ1-3; D uncertain. Material for sequencing was PBMCs. The sequence derives from a middle-aged woman in good health and CMV-seronegative. CDR3 sequence reads: CASSAEEGNTIYF. In DNA form, the CDR3 reads TGTGCCAGCAGTGCGGAGGAGGGAAACACCATATATTTT.